This entry concerns a single TCR beta chain. Its target is not known. The data are from a study of cytomegalovirus exposure and HLA in healthy donors. General study results and limits: One later analysis reportedly identified an Asian-associated ancestry cluster that showed fewer N-insertions than the roughly 720-donor mean.

PCR used 60 Vbeta primers and 13 Jbeta primers. Clones were read by immunoSEQ multiplex PCR, and TCRdb kept only the in-frame ones, dropping some. The table has around 130,000 clones, about three quarters seen once. The V gene's germline CDR1 is LNHNV and CDR2 YYDKDF (reference sequence). The CDR3 contains 14 residues. Trimming took off 0 bases at V and 6 bases at J, with 12 bases between the two ends. Sequenced: PBMCs. The chain joins TRBV15 to TRBJ2-7, with D possibly being TRBD2 (6 bases). The clonotype was recovered from a human donor in good health. The CDR3 nucleotides are TGTGCCACCAGCAGAGATCCCGGGGGTGGCGAGCAGTACTTC. Translation: CATSRDPGGGEQYF.